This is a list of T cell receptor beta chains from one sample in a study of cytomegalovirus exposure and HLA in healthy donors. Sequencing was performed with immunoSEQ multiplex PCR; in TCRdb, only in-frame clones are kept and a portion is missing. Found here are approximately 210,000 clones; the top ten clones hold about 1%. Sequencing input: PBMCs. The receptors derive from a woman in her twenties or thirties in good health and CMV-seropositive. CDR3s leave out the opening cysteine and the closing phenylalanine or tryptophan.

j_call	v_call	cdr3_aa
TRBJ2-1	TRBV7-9	ASSFQAGGNLHEQF
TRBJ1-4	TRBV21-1	ASSTTGDFNEKLF
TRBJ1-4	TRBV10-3	ASRDGGGVEKLF
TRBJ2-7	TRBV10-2	ASTGSGSPSYEQY
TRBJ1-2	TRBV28	ASRRDRPYGYT
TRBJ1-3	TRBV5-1	ASSFGDSSGNTIY
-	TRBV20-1	SARGDYEQY
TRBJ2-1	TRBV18	ASSPSGGPPDEQF
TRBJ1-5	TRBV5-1	ASSLTGTDQPQH
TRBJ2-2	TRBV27	ASRLLGQQNTGELF
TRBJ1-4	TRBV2	ASSQDRRANEKLF
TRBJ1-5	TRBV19	ASSGQRGQPQH
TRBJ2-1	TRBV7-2	ASTRYVEDQQF
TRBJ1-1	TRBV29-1	SVANHEGTEAF
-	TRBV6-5	ASSQAGDTYEQY